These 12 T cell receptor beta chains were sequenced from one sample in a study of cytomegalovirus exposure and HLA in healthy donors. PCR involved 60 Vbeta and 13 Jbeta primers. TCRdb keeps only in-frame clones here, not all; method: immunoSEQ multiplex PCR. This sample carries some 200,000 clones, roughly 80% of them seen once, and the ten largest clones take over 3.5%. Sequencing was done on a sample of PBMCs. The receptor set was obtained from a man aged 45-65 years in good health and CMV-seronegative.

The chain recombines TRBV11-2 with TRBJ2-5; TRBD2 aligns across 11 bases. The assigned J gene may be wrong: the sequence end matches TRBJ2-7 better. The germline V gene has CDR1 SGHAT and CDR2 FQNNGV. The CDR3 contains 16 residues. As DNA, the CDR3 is TGTGCCAGCAGCTTAGATACGATAGCGGGGGGGGCCGAGCAGTACTTC. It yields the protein CASSLDTIAGGAEQYF.

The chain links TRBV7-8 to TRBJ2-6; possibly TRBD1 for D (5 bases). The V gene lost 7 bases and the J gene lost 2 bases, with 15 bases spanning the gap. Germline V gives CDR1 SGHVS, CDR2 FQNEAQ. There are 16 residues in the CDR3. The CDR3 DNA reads TGTGCCAGCACGGTCCAGGGAAGCACTGGGGCCAACGTCCTGACTTTC. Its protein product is CASTVQGSTGANVLTF.

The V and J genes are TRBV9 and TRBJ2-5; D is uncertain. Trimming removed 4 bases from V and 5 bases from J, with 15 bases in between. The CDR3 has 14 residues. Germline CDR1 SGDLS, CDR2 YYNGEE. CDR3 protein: CASSPPDTWETQYF. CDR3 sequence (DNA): TGTGCCAGCAGCCCACCAGACACCTGGGAGACCCAGTACTTC.

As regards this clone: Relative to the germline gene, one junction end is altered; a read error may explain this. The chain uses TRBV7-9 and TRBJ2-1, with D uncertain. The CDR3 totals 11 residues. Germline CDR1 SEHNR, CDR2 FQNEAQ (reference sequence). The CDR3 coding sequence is TGTTCCAGCAGCTCGGTTGAGGAGCAGTTCTTC. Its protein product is CSSSSVEEQFF.

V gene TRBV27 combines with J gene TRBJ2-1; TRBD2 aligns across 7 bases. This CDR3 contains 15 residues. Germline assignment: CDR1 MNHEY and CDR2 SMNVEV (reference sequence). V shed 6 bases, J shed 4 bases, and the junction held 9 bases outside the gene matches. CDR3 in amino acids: CASSAAGSNYNEQFF. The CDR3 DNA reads TGTGCCAGCAGCGCAGCGGGGTCAAATTACAATGAGCAGTTCTTC.

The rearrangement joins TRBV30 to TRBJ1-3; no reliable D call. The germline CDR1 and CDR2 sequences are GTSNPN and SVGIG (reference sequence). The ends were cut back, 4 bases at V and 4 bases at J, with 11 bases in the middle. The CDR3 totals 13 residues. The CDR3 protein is CAWTIGGGNTIYF. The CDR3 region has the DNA TGTGCCTGGACCATAGGAGGAGGAAACACCATATATTTT.

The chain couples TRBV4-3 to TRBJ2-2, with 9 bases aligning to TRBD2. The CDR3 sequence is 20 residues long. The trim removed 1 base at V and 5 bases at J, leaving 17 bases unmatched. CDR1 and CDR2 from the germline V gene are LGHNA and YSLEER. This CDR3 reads CASSQVPPRGGGAGTGELFF. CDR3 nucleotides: TGCGCCAGCAGCCAAGTTCCCCCTCGGGGCGGGGGGGCCGGGACCGGGGAGCTGTTTTTT.

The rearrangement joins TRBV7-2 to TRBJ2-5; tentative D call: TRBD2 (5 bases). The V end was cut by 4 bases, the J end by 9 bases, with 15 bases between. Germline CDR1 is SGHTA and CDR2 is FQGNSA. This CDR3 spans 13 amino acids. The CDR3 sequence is CASSSPLVGAQYF. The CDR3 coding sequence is TGTGCCAGCAGCTCCCCCTTAGTCGGGGCCCAGTACTTC.

Here the CDR3 reads CASSQEPSGGKNTGELFF. In DNA form, the CDR3 reads TGTGCCAGCAGCCAAGAACCTAGCGGGGGGAAGAACACCGGGGAGCTGTTTTTT. The chain couples TRBV4-2 to TRBJ2-2; 11 nucleotides align to TRBD2. V lost 0 bases to trimming and J lost 1 base; unmatched junction nucleotides: 4. The CDR3 extends over 18 amino acids. Germline assignment: CDR1 LGHNA and CDR2 YNFKEQ.

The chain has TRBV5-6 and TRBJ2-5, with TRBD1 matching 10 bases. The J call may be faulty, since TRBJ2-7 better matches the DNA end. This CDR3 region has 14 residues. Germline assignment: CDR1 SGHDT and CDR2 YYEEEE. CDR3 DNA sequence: TGTGCCAGCAGCTCCGGGACAGGGGTCGGCGAGCAGTACTTC. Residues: CASSSGTGVGEQYF.

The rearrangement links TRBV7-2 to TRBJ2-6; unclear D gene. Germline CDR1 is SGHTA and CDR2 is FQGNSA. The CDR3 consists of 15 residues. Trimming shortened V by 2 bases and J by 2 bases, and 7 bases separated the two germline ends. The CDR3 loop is CASSLSGAGANVLTF. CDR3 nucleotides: TGTGCCAGCAGCTTATCGGGTGCTGGGGCCAACGTCCTGACTTTC.

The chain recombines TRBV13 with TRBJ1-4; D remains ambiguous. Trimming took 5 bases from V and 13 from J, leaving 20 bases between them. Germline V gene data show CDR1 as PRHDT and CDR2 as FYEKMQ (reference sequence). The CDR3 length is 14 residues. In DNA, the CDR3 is TGTGCCAGCAGCGTCGCCCGGGGAGGGCGAGTACTGTTTTTT. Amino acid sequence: CASSVARGGRVLFF.